One T cell receptor beta chain is described in this entry. The antigen is not known. This CDR3 contains 12 residues. CDR1 and CDR2 from the germline V gene are LNHDA and SQIVND (reference sequence). V was clipped by 4 bases and J by 4 bases, with 5 bases between them. This specimen comes from a study of cytotoxic CD8 clonotypes in ibrutinib-treated CLL. The wider study: The cohort had about a dozen relapsed/refractory and over 14 treatment-naive patients, 17 to 18 IGHV unmutated. Overall, approximately 25 responses were partial and 2 complete; following median about 68 months, 14 patients stayed remitted and about 12 progressed.

Sequenced by immunoSEQ multiplex PCR; TCRdb stores in-frame clones only, minus some. The repertoire holds over 120,000 clones, around 80% seen once, with 7.5% to 8% in the top ten. Notes on the study in general: Public clonotypes were seen rarely and were contracted or stable on treatment. The study sampled sustained-remission and progressing patients at different times.

This rearrangement joins TRBV19 to TRBJ2-1; D is ambiguous. The TCR originated in a human donor with chronic lymphocytic leukemia. Sequenced material: PBMCs, taken after 36 months of ibrutinib treatment. The CDR3 bases are TGTGCCAGTAGTACAGTATACAATGAGCAGTTCTTC. It encodes CASSTVYNEQFF.